This T cell receptor beta chain was identified during a study of cytomegalovirus exposure and HLA in healthy donors. Study-wide findings and caveats: There were several of the most significant clusters that appeared linked to common viral pathogens in a later analysis.

Notes on this clone: Its antigen is as yet unknown.

Vbeta (60) and Jbeta (13) primers were used in the PCR. Method: immunoSEQ multiplex PCR; TCRdb's copy keeps in-frame clones and lacks some. The data hold 150,000 or so clones, with around 78% observed a single time. V lost 5 bases, J lost 1 base, and 8 bases stayed unmatched. This CDR3 has 16 amino acids. The gene calls are TRBV23-1 and TRBJ2-7; 10 positions agree with TRBD1. TRBV23-1 is an ORF, with its function uncertain. The clonotype originates from a woman aged 18-29 years in good health and CMV-seronegative. What was sequenced was PBMCs. This CDR3 is CASSSGTGEISYEQYF. The CDR3, as DNA: TGCGCCAGCAGTTCCGGGACAGGGGAAATTTCCTACGAGCAGTACTTC.